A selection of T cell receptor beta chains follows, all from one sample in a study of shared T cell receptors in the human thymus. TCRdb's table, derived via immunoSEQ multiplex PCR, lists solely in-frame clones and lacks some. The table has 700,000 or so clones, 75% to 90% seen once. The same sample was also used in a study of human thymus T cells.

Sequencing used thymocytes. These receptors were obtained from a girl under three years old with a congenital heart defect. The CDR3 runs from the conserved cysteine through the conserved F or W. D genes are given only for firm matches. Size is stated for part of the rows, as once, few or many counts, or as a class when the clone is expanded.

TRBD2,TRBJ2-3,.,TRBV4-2,CASSQPHARDYKDTQYF,TGTGCCAGCAGCCAACCACACGCCCGGGACTACAAAGATACGCAGTATTTT
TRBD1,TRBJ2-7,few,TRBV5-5,CASSGGQGKKPYEQYF,TGTGCCAGCAGCGGAGGACAGGGTAAGAAACCCTACGAGCAGTACTTC
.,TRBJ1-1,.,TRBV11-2,CASSRTLDSLNTEAFF,TGTGCCAGCAGCCGTACCTTGGACAGTTTGAACACTGAAGCTTTCTTT
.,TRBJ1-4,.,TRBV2,CASSESLRGGSNEKLFF,TGTGCCAGCAGTGAATCCCTCCGAGGGGGATCTAATGAAAAACTGTTTTTT
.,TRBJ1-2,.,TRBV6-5,CASSIQGTNYGYTF,TGTGCCAGCAGCATACAGGGAACAAATTATGGCTACACCTTC
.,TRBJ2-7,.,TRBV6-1,CASSEYDSYEQYF,TGTGCCAGCAGTGAATATGACTCCTACGAGCAGTACTTC
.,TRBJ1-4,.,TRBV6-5,CASSYGVLNEKLFF,TGTGCCAGCAGTTACGGAGTGCTTAATGAAAAACTGTTTTTT
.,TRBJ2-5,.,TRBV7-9,CASTQSAGQETQYF,TGTGCCAGCACCCAATCGGCGGGACAAGAGACCCAGTACTTC
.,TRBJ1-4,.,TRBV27,CASREGPRGTNEKLFF,TGTGCCAGCAGAGAGGGCCCCAGGGGAACTAATGAAAAACTGTTTTTT
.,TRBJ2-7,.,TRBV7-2,CASSPIPLASRHEQYF,TGTGCCAGCAGCCCGATCCCCCTAGCAAGCAGGCACGAGCAGTACTTC
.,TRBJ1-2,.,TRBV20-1,CSKRLRDGYTF,TGCAGTAAGCGGCTGCGGGATGGCTACACCTTC
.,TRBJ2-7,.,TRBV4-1,CASSTGSRGEQYF,TGCGCCAGCAGCACTGGCAGTAGGGGCGAGCAGTACTTC
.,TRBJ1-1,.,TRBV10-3,CAISEFRQDEAFF,TGTGCCATCAGTGAGTTCAGACAGGATGAAGCTTTCTTT
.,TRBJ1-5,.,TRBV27,CASSFRGDQPQHF,TGTGCCAGCAGTTTCCGGGGGGATCAGCCCCAGCATTTT
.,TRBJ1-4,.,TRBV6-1,CASSEMGGKLFF,TGTGCCAGCAGTGAAATGGGCGGGAAACTGTTTTTT
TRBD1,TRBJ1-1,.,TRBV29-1,CSVPPGQQNTEAFF,TGCAGCGTTCCCCCGGGACAGCAAAACACTGAAGCTTTCTTT